The rows below give T cell receptor beta chains drawn from one sample of a study of long-term antiretroviral therapy in people with HIV. Here immunoSEQ multiplex PCR was the method, and the copy in TCRdb shows in-frame clones only, minus some. The data contain tens of thousands of clones, approximately 95% of them singletons. The material was unsorted PBMCs, obtained 5.3 years after starting antiretroviral therapy. The origin of the receptors is a man aged 50 to 60 with HIV. CDR3s include the opening cysteine and the closing phenylalanine or tryptophan. D genes are given only for firm matches. Some rows have no size entry. The others give once, few or many, or a class for an expanded clone.

clone_size,j_call,v_call,d_call,cdr3_aa,cdr3_nt
-,TRBJ1-2,TRBV28,-,CASSSRGGDGYTF,TGTGCCAGCAGTTCACGAGGGGGAGATGGCTACACCTTC
-,TRBJ2-7,TRBV5-4,-,CASSLGAGTKDEQYF,TGTGCCAGCAGCTTGGGGGCAGGGACAAAGGACGAGCAGTACTTC
-,TRBJ2-7,TRBV27,TRBD1,CASSAIPGQEGYEQYF,TGTGCCAGCAGTGCAATCCCGGGACAGGAGGGATACGAGCAGTACTTC
-,TRBJ2-3,TRBV5-1,-,CASSLTGTHTDTQYF,TGCGCCAGCAGCTTGACAGGGACGCACACAGATACGCAGTATTTT
-,TRBJ1-5,TRBV6-1,TRBD1,CASSEHQGASLIPPQHF,TGTGCCAGCAGTGAACATCAGGGGGCGAGCCTCATTCCGCCCCAGCATTTT
-,TRBJ2-7,TRBV4-3,TRBD1,CASSQYRGYEQYF,TGCGCCAGCAGCCAATACAGGGGCTACGAGCAGTACTTC
-,TRBJ1-6,TRBV27,-,CASSPRVSSYNSPLHF,TGTGCCAGCAGTCCGAGGGTGAGCTCCTATAATTCACCCCTCCACTTT
-,TRBJ1-1,TRBV7-2,-,CASSLAGVNTEAFF,TGTGCCAGCAGCTTAGCGGGGGTTAACACTGAAGCTTTCTTT
-,TRBJ1-5,TRBV19,-,CASSDSGSQHF,TGTGCCAGTAGCGATTCCGGGTCCCAGCATTTT
-,TRBJ2-3,TRBV7-9,TRBD2,CASSSLAGGPSTDTQYF,TGTGCCAGCAGCAGTTTAGCGGGGGGCCCGAGCACAGATACGCAGTATTTT
-,TRBJ1-1,TRBV29-1,-,CSVAAGGRNTEAFF,TGCAGCGTTGCAGCGGGTGGAAGGAACACTGAAGCTTTCTTT
-,TRBJ2-6,TRBV5-1,TRBD1,CASSPGQGSSGANVLTF,TGCGCCAGCAGCCCAGGACAGGGGAGCTCTGGGGCCAACGTCCTGACTTTC
-,TRBJ1-2,TRBV29-1,TRBD1,CSVESGGRGRYGYTF,TGCAGCGTTGAAAGTGGTGGCAGGGGGAGGTATGGCTACACCTTC
few,TRBJ2-3,TRBV7-8,-,CASSPPKADTQYF,TGTGCCAGCAGCCCTCCTAAAGCAGATACGCAGTATTTT
-,TRBJ1-3,TRBV4-1,-,CASSQEYPGNTIYF,TGCGCCAGCAGCCAAGAGTATCCTGGAAACACCATATATTTT
-,TRBJ1-4,TRBV11-2,-,CASSSTGLTELNEKLFF,TGTGCCAGCAGCTCCACGGGCTTGACAGAGCTGAATGAAAAACTGTTTTTT
-,TRBJ2-7,TRBV11-2,TRBD2,CASSLDPSGFYEQYF,TGTGCCAGCAGCTTAGACCCTAGCGGCTTCTACGAGCAGTACTTC
-,TRBJ1-5,TRBV6-1,-,CASSEKGGSPQHF,TGTGCCAGCAGTGAAAAGGGCGGATCGCCCCAGCATTTT
-,TRBJ1-1,TRBV7-6,-,CASSLISGSTEAFF,TGTGCCAGCAGCTTGATTTCCGGGTCCACTGAAGCTTTCTTT
once,TRBJ2-1,TRBV6-1,-,CASSEVRYNEQFF,TGTGCCAGCAGTGAAGTCCGCTACAATGAGCAGTTCTTC
-,TRBJ1-1,TRBV6-1,-,CASWGAGMATEAFF,TGTGCCAGCTGGGGGGCGGGAATGGCCACTGAAGCTTTCTTT
-,TRBJ2-7,TRBV9,TRBD2,CASSVGASGDSYEQYF,TGTGCCAGCAGCGTAGGGGCCAGCGGGGACTCCTACGAGCAGTACTTC
-,TRBJ1-1,TRBV6-5,-,CASSLGLNTEAFF,TGTGCCAGCAGCCTCGGCCTGAACACTGAAGCTTTCTTT
-,TRBJ2-3,TRBV7-9,TRBD1,CASSYQKGQVGADTQYF,TGTGCCAGCAGCTACCAAAAAGGACAGGTGGGGGCAGATACGCAGTATTTT
-,TRBJ2-2,TRBV5-1,TRBD1,CASSWGQSLTTGELFF,TGCGCCAGCAGCTGGGGACAGTCCCTAACCACCGGGGAGCTGTTTTTT